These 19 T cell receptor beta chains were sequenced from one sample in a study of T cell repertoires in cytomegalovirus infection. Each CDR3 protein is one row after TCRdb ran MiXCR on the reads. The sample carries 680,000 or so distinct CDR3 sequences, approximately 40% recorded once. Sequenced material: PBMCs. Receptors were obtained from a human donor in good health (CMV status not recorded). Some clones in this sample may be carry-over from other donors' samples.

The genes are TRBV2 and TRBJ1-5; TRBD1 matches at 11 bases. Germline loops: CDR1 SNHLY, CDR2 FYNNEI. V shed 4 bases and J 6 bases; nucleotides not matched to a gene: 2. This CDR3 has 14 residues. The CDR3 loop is CASSVDRGLQPQHF. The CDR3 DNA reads TGTGCCAGCAGTGTGGACAGGGGGCTTCAGCCCCAGCATTTT. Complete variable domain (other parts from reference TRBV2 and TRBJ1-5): EPEVTQTPSHQVTQMGQEVILRCVPISNHLYFYWYRQILGQKVEFLVSFYNNEISEKSEIFDDQFSVERPDGSNFTLKIRSTKLEDSAMYFCASSVDRGLQPQHFGDGTRLSIL.

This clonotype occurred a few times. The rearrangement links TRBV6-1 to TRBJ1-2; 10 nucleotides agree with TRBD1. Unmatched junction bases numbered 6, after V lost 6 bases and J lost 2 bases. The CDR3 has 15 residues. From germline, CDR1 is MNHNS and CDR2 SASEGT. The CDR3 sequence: CASSNPGQGNYGYTF. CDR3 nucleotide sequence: TGTGCCAGCAGCAATCCGGGACAGGGGAACTATGGCTACACCTTC.

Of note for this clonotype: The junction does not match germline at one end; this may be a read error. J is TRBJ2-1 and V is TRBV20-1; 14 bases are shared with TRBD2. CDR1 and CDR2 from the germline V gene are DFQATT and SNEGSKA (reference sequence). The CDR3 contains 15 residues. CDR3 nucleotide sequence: TGCAGTGCCAGAGCGGGGACTAGCGGGAGAAATGAGCAGTTCTTC. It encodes CSARAGTSGRNEQFF.

DNA of the CDR3: TGTGCCAGCAGCTTGTATCATGGAGGGATGAACACTGAAGCTTTCTTT. Translated: CASSLYHGGMNTEAFF. The rearrangement joins TRBV5-4 to TRBJ1-1, with D unclear. This CDR3 contains 16 residues. V was shortened by 1 base and J by 0 bases, with 13 bases between the two germline ends. Germline V gives CDR1 SGHNT, CDR2 YYREEE (reference sequence). Supplemented by reference TRBV5-4 and TRBJ1-1, the full variable domain reads ETGVTQSPTHLIKTRGQQVTLRCSSQSGHNTVSWYQQALGQGPQFIFQYYREEENGRGNFPPRFSGLQFPNYSSELNVNALELDDSALYLCASSLYHGGMNTEAFFGQGTRLTVV.

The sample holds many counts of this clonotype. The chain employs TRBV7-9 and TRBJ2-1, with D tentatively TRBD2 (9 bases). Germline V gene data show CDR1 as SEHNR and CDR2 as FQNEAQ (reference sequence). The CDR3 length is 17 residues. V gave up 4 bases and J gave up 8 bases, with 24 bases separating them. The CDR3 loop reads CASSSGPGLAGGYEQFF. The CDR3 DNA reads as TGTGCCAGCAGCTCTGGTCCGGGACTAGCAGGGGGCTATGAGCAGTTCTTC.

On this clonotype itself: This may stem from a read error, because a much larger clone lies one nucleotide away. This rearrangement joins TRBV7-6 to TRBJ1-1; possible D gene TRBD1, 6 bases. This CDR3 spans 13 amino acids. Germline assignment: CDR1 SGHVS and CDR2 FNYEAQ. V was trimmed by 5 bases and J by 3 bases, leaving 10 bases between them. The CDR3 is CASSDRPYTEAFF. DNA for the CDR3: TGTGCCAGCAGCGACAGGCCGTACACTGAAGCTTTCTTT.

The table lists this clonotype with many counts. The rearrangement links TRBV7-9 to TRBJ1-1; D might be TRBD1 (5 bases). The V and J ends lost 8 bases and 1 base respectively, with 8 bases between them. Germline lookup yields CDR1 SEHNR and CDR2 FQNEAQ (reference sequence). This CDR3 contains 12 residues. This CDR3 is CASGDGNTEAFF. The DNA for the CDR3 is TGTGCCAGCGGGGACGGGAACACTGAAGCTTTCTTT.

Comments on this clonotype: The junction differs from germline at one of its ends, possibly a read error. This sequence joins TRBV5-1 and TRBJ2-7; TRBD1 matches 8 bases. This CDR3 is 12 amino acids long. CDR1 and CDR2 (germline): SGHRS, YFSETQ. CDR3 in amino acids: CASSLAPGQAAF. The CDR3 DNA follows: TGCGCCAGCAGCTTGGCCCCGGGACAGGCCGCCTTC.

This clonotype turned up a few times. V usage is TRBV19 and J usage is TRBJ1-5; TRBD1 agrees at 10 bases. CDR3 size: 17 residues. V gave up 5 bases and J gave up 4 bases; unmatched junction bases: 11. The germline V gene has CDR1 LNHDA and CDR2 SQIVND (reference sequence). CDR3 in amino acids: CASSPYPDRGLNQPQHF. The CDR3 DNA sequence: TGTGCCAGTAGTCCCTATCCAGACAGGGGGCTTAATCAGCCCCAGCATTTT.

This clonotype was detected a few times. CDR3 sequence reads: CASRAGLVGQPQHF. In nucleotides, the CDR3 is TGTGCCAGCAGGGCGGGATTAGTCGGTCAGCCCCAGCATTTT. V gene TRBV28 combines with J gene TRBJ1-5; D remains ambiguous. Germline CDR1 MDHEN, CDR2 SYDVKM. CDR3 size: 14 residues. Trimming shortened V by 6 bases and J by 6 bases, and 15 bases separated the two germline ends. The full variable domain, its missing parts supplied by reference TRBV28 and TRBJ1-5, is DVKVTQSSRYLVKRTGEKVFLECVQDMDHENMFWYRQDPGLGLRLIYFSYDVKMKEKGDIPEGYSVSREKKERFSLILESASTNQTSMYLCASRAGLVGQPQHFGDGTRLSIL.

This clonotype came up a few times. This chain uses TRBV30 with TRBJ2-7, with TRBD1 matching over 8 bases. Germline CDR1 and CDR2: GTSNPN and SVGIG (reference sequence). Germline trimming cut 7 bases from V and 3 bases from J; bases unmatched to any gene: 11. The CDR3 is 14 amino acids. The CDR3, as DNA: TGTGCCTCAGATCGACAGGGGCTTCGCTACGAGCAGTACTTC. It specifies CASDRQGLRYEQYF.

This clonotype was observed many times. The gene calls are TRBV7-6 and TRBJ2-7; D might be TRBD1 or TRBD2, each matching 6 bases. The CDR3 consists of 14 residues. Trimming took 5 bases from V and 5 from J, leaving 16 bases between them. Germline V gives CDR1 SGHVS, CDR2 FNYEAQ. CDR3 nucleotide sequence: TGTGCCAGCAGCAGAGGGGGGTCGAGCAACGAGCAGTACTTC. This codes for CASSRGGSSNEQYF.

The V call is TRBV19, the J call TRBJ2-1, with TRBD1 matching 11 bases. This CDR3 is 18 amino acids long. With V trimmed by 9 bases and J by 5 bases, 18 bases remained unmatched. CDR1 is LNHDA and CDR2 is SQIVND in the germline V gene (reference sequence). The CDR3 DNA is TGTGCCAGCAGGGGCGGACAGGGGGCTCTAGCGGGAAACAATGAGCAGTTCTTC. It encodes CASRGGQGALAGNNEQFF.

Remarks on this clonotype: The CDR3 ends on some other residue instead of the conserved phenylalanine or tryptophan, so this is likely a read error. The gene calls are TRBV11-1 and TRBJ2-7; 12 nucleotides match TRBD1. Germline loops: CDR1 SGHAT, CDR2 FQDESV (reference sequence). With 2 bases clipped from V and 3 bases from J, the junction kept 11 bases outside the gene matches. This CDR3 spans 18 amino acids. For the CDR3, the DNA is TGTGCCAGCAGCTTATCCCTCTGGGGACAGGGGGCCCACTACGAGCAGTACTTA. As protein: CASSLSLWGQGAHYEQYL.

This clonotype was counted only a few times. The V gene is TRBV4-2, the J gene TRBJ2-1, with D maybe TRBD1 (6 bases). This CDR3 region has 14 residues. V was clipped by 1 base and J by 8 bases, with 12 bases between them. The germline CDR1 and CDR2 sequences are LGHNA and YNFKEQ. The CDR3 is CASSQATGFYEQFF. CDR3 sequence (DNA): TGTGCCAGCAGCCAAGCCACAGGGTTCTATGAGCAGTTCTTC.

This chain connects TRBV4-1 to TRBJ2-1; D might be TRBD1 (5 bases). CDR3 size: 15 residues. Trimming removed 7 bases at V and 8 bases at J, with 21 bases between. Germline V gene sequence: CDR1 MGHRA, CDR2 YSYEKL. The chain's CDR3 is CASIQDRGRVYEQFF. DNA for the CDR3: TGCGCCAGCATACAAGATCGAGGCAGGGTATATGAGCAGTTCTTC.

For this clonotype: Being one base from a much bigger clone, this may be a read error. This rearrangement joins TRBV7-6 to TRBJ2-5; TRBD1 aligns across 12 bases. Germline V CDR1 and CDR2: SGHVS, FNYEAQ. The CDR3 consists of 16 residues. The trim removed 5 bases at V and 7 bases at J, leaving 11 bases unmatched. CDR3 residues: CASSATPGQGAGTQYF. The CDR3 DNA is TGTGCCAGCAGCGCGACACCGGGACAGGGGGCCGGGACCCAGTACTTC.

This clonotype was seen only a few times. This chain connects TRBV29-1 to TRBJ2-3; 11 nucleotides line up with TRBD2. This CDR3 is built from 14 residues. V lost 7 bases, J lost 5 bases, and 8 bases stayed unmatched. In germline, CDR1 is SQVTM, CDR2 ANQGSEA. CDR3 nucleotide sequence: TGCAGCGGATCGACTAGCGGGAAGGGAGATACGCAGTATTTT. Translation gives CSGSTSGKGDTQYF.

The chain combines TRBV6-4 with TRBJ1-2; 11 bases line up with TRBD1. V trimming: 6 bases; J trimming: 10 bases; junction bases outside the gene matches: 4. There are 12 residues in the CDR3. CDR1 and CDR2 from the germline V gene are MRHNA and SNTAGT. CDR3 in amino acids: CASSQGQGDYTF. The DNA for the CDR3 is TGTGCCAGCAGCCAGGGACAGGGGGACTACACCTTC.